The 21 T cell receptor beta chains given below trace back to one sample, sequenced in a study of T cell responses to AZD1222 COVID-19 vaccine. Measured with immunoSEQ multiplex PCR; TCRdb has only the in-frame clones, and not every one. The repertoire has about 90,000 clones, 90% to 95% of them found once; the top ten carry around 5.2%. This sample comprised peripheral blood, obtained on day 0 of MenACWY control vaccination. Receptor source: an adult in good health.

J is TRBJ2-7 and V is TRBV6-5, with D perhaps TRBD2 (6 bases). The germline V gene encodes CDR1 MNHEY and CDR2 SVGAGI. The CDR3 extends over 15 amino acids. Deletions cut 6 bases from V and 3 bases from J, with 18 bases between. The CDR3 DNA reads TGTGCCAGCAGCGCAACGCCCGGGACTGACTACGAGCAGTACTTC. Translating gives CASSATPGTDYEQYF.

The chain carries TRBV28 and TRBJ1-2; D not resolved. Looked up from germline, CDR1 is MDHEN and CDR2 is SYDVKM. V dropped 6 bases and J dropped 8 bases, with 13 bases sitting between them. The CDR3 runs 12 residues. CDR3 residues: CASSPDVRGYTF. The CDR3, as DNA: TGTGCCAGCAGCCCGGATGTACGGGGCTACACCTTC.

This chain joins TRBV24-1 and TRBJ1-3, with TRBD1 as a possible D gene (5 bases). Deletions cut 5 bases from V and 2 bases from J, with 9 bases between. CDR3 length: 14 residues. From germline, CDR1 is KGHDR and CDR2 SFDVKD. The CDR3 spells CATSAGGAGNTIYF. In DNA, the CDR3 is TGTGCCACCAGTGCTGGGGGTGCTGGAAACACCATATATTTT.

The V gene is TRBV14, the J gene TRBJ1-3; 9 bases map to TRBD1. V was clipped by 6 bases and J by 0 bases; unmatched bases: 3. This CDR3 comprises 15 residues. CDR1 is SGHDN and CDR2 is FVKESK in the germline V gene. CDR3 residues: CASSRDRASGNTIYF. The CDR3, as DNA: TGTGCCAGCAGTCGGGACAGGGCCTCTGGAAACACCATATATTTT.

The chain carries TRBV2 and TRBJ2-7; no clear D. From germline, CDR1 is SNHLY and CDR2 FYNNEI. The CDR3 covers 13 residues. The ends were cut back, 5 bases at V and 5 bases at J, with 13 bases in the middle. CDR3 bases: TGTGCCAGCAGTTGGGCTGATTATGACGAGCAGTACTTC. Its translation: CASSWADYDEQYF.

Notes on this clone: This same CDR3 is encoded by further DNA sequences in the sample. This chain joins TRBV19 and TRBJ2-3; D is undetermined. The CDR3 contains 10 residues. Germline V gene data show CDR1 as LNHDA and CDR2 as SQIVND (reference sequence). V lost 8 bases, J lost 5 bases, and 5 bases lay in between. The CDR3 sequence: CASGRDTQYF. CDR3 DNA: TGTGCCAGTGGGCGAGATACGCAGTATTTT.

The DNA for the CDR3 is TGTGCCGGGGGGGTAGGGACAGTGAACACTGAAGCTTTCTTT. Amino acid sequence: CAGGVGTVNTEAFF. The V and J genes are TRBV6-5 and TRBJ1-1, with 7 bases lining up with TRBD1. Germline trimming cut 11 bases from V and 0 bases from J; bases unmatched to any gene: 9. The germline V gene encodes CDR1 MNHEY and CDR2 SVGAGI. CDR3 length: 14 amino acids.

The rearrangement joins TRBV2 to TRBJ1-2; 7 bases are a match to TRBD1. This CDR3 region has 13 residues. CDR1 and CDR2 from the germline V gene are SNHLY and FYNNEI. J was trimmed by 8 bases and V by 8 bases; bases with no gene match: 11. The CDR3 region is CASQGVGQGGYTF. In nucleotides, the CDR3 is TGTGCCAGCCAGGGGGTGGGGCAGGGCGGCTACACCTTC.

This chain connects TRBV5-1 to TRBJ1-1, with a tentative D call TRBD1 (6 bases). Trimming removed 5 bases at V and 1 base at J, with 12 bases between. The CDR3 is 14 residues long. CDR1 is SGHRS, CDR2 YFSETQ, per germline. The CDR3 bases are TGCGCCAGCAGGAGGGGGAATCCGAACACTGAAGCTTTCTTT. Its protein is CASRRGNPNTEAFF.

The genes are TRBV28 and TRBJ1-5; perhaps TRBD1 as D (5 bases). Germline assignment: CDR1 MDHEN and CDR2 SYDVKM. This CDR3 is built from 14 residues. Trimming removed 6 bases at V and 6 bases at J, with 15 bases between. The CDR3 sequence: CASSYIGDRQPQHF. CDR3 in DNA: TGTGCCAGCAGCTATATAGGGGATCGTCAGCCCCAGCATTTT.

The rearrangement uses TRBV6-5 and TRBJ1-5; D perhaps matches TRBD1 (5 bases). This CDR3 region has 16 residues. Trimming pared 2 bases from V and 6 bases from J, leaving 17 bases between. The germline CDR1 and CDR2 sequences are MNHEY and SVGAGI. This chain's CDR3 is CASSYPGQGIAQPQHF. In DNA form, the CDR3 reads TGTGCCAGCAGTTACCCGGGGCAGGGTATTGCTCAGCCCCAGCATTTT.

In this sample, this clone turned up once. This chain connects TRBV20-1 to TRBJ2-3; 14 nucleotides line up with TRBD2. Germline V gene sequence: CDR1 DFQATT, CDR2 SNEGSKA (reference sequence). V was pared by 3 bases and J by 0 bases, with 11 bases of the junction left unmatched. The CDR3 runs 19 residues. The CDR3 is CSASRTSGGPTFSTDTQYF. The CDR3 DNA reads TGCAGTGCTAGTAGGACTAGCGGGGGGCCAACCTTTAGCACAGATACGCAGTATTTT.

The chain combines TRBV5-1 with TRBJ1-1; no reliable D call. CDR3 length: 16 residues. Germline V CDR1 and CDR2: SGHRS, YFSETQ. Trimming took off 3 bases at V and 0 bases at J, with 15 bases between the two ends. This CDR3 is CASSSQPSTMNTEAFF. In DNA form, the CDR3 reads TGCGCCAGCAGCTCGCAACCGTCAACCATGAACACTGAAGCTTTCTTT.

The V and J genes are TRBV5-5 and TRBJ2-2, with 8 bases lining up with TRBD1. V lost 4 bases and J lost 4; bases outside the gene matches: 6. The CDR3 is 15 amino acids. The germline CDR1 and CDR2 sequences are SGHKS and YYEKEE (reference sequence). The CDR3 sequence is CASSVDRASTGELFF. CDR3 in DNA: TGTGCCAGCAGCGTGGACAGGGCTTCCACCGGGGAGCTGTTTTTT.

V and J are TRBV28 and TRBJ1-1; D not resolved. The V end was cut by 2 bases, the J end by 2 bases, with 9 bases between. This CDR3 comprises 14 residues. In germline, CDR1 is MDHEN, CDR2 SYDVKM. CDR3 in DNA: TGTGCCAGCAGTTTACCCCTCCCCAACACTGAAGCTTTCTTT. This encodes CASSLPLPNTEAFF.

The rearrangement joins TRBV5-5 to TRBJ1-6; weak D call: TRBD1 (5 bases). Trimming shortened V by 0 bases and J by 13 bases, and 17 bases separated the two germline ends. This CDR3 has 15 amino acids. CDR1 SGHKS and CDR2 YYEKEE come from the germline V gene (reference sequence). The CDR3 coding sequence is TGTGCCAGCAGCTTGGGGCCGGGACCCCAATTCCCCCTCCACTTT. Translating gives CASSLGPGPQFPLHF.

CDR3 sequence reads: CASSQRDRVSYEQYF. For the CDR3, the DNA is TGCGCCAGCAGCCAGAGGGACAGGGTTAGCTACGAGCAGTACTTC. This chain joins TRBV4-3 and TRBJ2-7; 9 nucleotides match TRBD1. The CDR3 spans 15 residues. Trimming took 3 bases from V and 3 from J; bases not matched to a gene: 6. In germline, CDR1 is LGHNA, CDR2 YSLEER.

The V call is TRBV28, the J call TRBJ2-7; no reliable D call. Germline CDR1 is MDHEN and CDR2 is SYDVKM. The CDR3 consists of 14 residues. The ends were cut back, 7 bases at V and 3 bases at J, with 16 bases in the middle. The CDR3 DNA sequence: TGTGCCAGCACCCTAAACTGGTCGGGCTACGAGCAGTACTTC. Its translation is CASTLNWSGYEQYF.

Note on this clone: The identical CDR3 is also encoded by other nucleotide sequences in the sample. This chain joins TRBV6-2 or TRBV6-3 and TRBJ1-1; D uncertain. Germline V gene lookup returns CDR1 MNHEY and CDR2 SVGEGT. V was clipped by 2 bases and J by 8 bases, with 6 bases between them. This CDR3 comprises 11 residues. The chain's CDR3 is CASSYRSEAFF. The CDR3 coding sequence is TGTGCCAGCAGTTACCGGTCCGAAGCTTTCTTT.

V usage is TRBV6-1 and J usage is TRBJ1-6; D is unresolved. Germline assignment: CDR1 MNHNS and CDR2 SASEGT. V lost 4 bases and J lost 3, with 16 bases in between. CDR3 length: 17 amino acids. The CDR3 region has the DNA TGTGCCAGCAGTGGTCCCGGTCCGGGCGGCTATAATTCACCCCTCCACTTT. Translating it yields CASSGPGPGGYNSPLHF.

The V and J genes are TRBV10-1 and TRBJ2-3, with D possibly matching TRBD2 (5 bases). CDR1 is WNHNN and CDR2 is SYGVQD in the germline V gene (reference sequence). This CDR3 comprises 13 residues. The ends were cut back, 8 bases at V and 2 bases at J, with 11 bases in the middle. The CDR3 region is CASAGTNTDTQYF. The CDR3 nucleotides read TGCGCCAGCGCGGGCACCAACACAGATACGCAGTATTTT.